This T cell receptor beta chain appears in the sequencing data of a study of blood T cells in healthy people across ages. Regarding the study as a whole: Naive and antigen-experienced cells were not separated, limiting conclusive comparison. Older age coincided with a roughly linear decline in TCR beta diversity per million T cells.

This clonotype was recorded many times. Its specificity is unknown. All donors came from Russia, were Caucasian and healthy, and spanned ages roughly 6 to 95. Isolation recovered at least 6 million PBMCs from every sample. A second PCR of about 6 to 12 cycles used a sample-barcoded 5' primer and a J-beta primer mix. TCRdb fed the 5' RACE reads into MiXCR, producing one record per CDR3 protein. This sample has about 1,800,000 distinct CDR3 sequences, with 28% found just once. The CDR3 length is 13 residues. With V trimmed by 8 bases and J by 4 bases, 5 bases remained unmatched. Per the germline V gene, CDR1 is MNHNY and CDR2 is SVGAGI (reference sequence).

The sequencing input was blood. The rearrangement joins TRBV6-6 to TRBJ2-1; 7 bases map to TRBD2. This TCR came from a woman in her 30s in good health. CDR3 region: CASGAGEYNEQFF. The DNA of the CDR3 is TGTGCCAGCGGGGCGGGGGAATACAATGAGCAGTTCTTC.